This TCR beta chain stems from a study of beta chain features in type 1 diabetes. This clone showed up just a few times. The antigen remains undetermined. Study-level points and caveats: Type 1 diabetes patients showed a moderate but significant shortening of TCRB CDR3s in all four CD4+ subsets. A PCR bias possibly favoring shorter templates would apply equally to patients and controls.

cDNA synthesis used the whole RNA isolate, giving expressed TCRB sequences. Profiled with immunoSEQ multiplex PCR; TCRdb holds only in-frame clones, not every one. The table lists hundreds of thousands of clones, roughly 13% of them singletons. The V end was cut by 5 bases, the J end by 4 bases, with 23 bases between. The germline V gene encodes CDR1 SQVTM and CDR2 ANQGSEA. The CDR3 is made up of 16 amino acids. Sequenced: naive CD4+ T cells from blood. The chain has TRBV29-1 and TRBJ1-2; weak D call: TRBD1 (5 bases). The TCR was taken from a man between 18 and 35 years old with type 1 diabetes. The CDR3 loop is CSVFVMGQVLPYGYTF. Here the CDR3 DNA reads TGCAGCGTTTTCGTCATGGGGCAGGTCTTGCCCTATGGCTACACCTTC. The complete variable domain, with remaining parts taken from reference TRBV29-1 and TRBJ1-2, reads SAVISQKPSRDICQRGTSLTIQCQVDSQVTMMFWYRQQPGQSLTLIATANQGSEATYESGFVIDKFPISRPNLTFSTLTVSNMSPEDSSIYLCSVFVMGQVLPYGYTFGSGTRLTVV.